This passage covers 11 T cell receptor beta chains from one sample sequenced in a study of T cell repertoires in cytomegalovirus infection. Antigen specificity for these receptors is unknown. TCRdb recomputed calls from the reads with MiXCR, one row per CDR3 protein. Counted here are a few hundred thousand distinct CDR3 sequences, 22% occurring once; the ten biggest clones make up roughly 20%. The sample was cultured PBMCs, taken from culture after CMV antigen stimulation. Every receptor here comes from a human donor in good health (CMV status not recorded). Some clones in this sample may be carry-over from other donors' samples.

The table lists this clonotype with many counts. This chain joins TRBV7-2 and TRBJ1-5, with TRBD1 as a possible D gene (5 bases). The CDR3 consists of 15 residues. V lost 5 bases to trimming and J lost 0 bases, with 11 bases between them. CDR1 is SGHTA and CDR2 is FQGNSA in the germline V gene. The CDR3 loop reads CASSGGTVSNQPQHF. Here the CDR3 DNA reads TGTGCCAGCAGCGGCGGGACTGTTAGCAATCAGCCCCAGCATTTT.

This clonotype was counted ten times or more. J is TRBJ2-2 and V is TRBV12-3 or TRBV12-4, with no clear D. This CDR3 comprises 13 residues. Trimming pared 3 bases from V and 6 bases from J, leaving 8 bases between. CDR3 loop: CASSFSISGELFF. The CDR3 DNA sequence: TGTGCCAGCAGTTTTAGCATATCCGGGGAGCTGTTTTTT.

This clonotype was recorded many times. The chain is built from TRBV6-1 and TRBJ1-5, with 7 bases identical to TRBD1. CDR1 MNHNS and CDR2 SASEGT come from the germline V gene. This CDR3 has 15 residues. With V trimmed by 5 bases and J by 3 bases, 7 bases remained unmatched. The CDR3 loop reads CASSQRQGHNQPQHF. CDR3 DNA: TGTGCCAGCAGTCAACGACAGGGCCACAATCAGCCCCAGCATTTT.

V usage is TRBV7-6 and J usage is TRBJ2-7; D uncertain. Germline V CDR1 and CDR2: SGHVS, FNYEAQ. The CDR3 extends over 16 amino acids. V lost 1 base and J lost 0, with 13 bases in between. CDR3 in DNA: TGTGCCAGCAGCTTAGGCACCGGGCCGCTCTCCTACGAGCAGTACTTC. Amino acid sequence: CASSLGTGPLSYEQYF. Full variable domain (outside the CDR3, taken from reference TRBV7-6 and TRBJ2-7): GAGVSQSPRYKVTKRGQDVALRCDPISGHVSLYWYRQALGQGPEFLTYFNYEAQQDKSGLPNDRFSAERPEGSISTLTIQRTEQRDSAMYRCASSLGTGPLSYEQYFGPGTRLTVT.

The chain recombines TRBV6-6 with TRBJ2-1, with D uncertain. Germline V gene lookup returns CDR1 MNHNY and CDR2 SVGAGI (reference sequence). The CDR3 has 12 residues. Between the trimmed V and J ends, which lost 4 bases and 8 bases, there was a span of 9 bases. The CDR3 spells CASSSPNYEQFF. In DNA, the CDR3 is TGTGCCAGCAGTTCCCCTAATTATGAGCAGTTCTTC.

There are many counts of this clonotype. V usage is TRBV7-2 and J usage is TRBJ2-7; a weak D match, TRBD2 (6 bases). CDR3 length equals 16 residues. Germline CDR1 is SGHTA and CDR2 is FQGNSA. Trimming cost V 7 bases and J 2 bases, with 21 bases left between them. The CDR3 is CASTLGGPGPPYEQYF. CDR3 sequence (DNA): TGTGCCAGCACCCTCGGAGGGCCAGGACCCCCCTACGAGCAGTACTTC.

Ten or more counts support this clonotype. The CDR3 nucleotides are TGTGCCAGCAGTTTTCCCCCCGTCCAGGATACGCAGTATTTT. Translated, it gives CASSFPPVQDTQYF. The chain combines TRBV12-3 or TRBV12-4 with TRBJ2-3; no clear D. There are 14 residues in the CDR3. Trimming took 3 bases from V and 6 from J, leaving 13 bases between them.

V is TRBV19 and J is TRBJ1-1; D ambiguous. CDR3 length: 16 amino acids. Germline V lookup: CDR1 LNHDA, CDR2 SQIVND (reference sequence). Trimming left V 7 bases short and J 5 bases short, with 23 bases between. DNA for the CDR3: TGTGCCAGTAAATCCCCTGGCAGCGCCTTGTCGACTGAAGCTTTCTTT. It codes for CASKSPGSALSTEAFF.

This clonotype was detected many times. The chain has TRBV28 and TRBJ2-5, with 7 bases fitting TRBD1. Germline CDR1 and CDR2: MDHEN and SYDVKM. The ends lost 6 bases at V and 5 bases at J; junction bases unmatched: 15. The CDR3 has 16 residues. CDR3 residues: CASRRRTGVPWETQYF. DNA for the CDR3: TGTGCCAGCAGGCGTCGGACAGGCGTGCCCTGGGAGACCCAGTACTTC. The full variable domain, completed using reference TRBV28 and TRBJ2-5, is DVKVTQSSRYLVKRTGEKVFLECVQDMDHENMFWYRQDPGLGLRLIYFSYDVKMKEKGDIPEGYSVSREKKERFSLILESASTNQTSMYLCASRRRTGVPWETQYFGPGTRLLVL.

This clonotype was detected many times. The CDR3 loop is CASGAGEQYF. The CDR3 nucleotides read TGTGCCAGCGGGGCCGGGGAGCAGTACTTC. The rearrangement uses TRBV7-2 and TRBJ2-7; D is perhaps TRBD1 (5 bases). Germline lookup yields CDR1 SGHTA and CDR2 FQGNSA. V was cut by 8 bases and J by 7 bases, with 9 bases left in between. The CDR3 runs to 10 residues. Based on the CDR3 plus reference TRBV7-2 and TRBJ2-7, the full variable domain is GAGVSQSPSNKVTEKGKDVELRCDPISGHTALYWYRQSLGQGLEFLIYFQGNSAPDKSGLPSDRFSAERTGGSVSTLTIQRTQQEDSAVYLCASGAGEQYFGPGTRLTVT.

This clonotype was picked up a small number of times. The junction differs from germline at one of its ends, possibly a read error. J is TRBJ1-6 and V is TRBV5-4; no firm D call. The CDR3 covers 13 residues. In germline, CDR1 is SGHNT, CDR2 YYREEE (reference sequence). The CDR3 bases are TGTGCCAGCAGCTTGGAAAGGGTCCGACCAGAACTCTTT. Translation gives CASSLERVRPELF.